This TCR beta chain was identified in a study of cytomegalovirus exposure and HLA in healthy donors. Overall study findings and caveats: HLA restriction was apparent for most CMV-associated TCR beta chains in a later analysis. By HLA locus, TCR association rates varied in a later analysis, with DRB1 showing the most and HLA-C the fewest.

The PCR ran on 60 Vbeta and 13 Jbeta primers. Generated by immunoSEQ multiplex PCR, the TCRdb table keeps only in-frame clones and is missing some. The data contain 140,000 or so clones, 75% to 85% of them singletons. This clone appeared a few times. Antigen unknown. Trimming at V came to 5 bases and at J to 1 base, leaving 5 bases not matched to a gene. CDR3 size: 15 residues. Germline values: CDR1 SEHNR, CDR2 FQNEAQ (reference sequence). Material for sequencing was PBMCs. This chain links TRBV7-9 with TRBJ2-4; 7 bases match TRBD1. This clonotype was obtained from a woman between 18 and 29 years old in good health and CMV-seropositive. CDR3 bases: TGTGCCAGCAGCCGAGAGACAGGGGCCAAAAACATTCAGTACTTC. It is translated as CASSRETGAKNIQYF. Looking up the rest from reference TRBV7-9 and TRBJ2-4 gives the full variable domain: DTGVSQNPRHKITKRGQNVTFRCDPISEHNRLYWYRQTLGQGPEFLTYFQNEAQLEKSRLLSDRFSAERPKGSFSTLEIQRTEQGDSAMYLCASSRETGAKNIQYFGAGTRLSVL.